This T cell receptor (beta chain) appears in the sequencing data of a study of cytomegalovirus exposure and HLA in healthy donors. This clone was recorded once. Its antigen is still unknown. Study results and caveats: The majority of CMV-associated TCR beta chains were reported as apparently HLA-restricted in a later analysis. Analysis was performed later, and it showed HLA-associated TCR beta chains to be more clonally expanded than equally common others. What a later analysis showed was that several of the most significant clusters appeared linked to common viral pathogens. Researchers catalogued approximately 170 TCR beta chains as cytomegalovirus-associated.

The PCR was carried out with 60 Vbeta primers and 13 Jbeta primers. Sequencing used immunoSEQ multiplex PCR; TCRdb keeps in-frame clones, though not all of them. The repertoire includes over 55,000 clones, about 70% of them detected once, and less than 8.5% sits in the top ten. This CDR3 contains 19 residues. Germline trimming cut 1 base from V and 2 bases from J; bases unmatched to any gene: 13. Germline loops: CDR1 PRHDT, CDR2 FYEKMQ (reference sequence). Source material: PBMCs. V gene TRBV13 combines with J gene TRBJ2-5; 10 bases align to TRBD2. This TCR was sampled from a man in his forties in good health and CMV-seropositive. This CDR3 reads CASSLDGAGGPSGQETQYF. CDR3 bases: TGTGCCAGCAGCTTAGATGGAGCGGGAGGGCCGAGTGGGCAAGAGACCCAGTACTTC. Looking up the rest from reference TRBV13 and TRBJ2-5 gives the full variable domain: AAGVIQSPRHLIKEKRETATLKCYPIPRHDTVYWYQQGPGQDPQFLISFYEKMQSDKGSIPDRFSAQQFSDYHSELNMSSLELGDSALYFCASSLDGAGGPSGQETQYFGPGTRLLVL.